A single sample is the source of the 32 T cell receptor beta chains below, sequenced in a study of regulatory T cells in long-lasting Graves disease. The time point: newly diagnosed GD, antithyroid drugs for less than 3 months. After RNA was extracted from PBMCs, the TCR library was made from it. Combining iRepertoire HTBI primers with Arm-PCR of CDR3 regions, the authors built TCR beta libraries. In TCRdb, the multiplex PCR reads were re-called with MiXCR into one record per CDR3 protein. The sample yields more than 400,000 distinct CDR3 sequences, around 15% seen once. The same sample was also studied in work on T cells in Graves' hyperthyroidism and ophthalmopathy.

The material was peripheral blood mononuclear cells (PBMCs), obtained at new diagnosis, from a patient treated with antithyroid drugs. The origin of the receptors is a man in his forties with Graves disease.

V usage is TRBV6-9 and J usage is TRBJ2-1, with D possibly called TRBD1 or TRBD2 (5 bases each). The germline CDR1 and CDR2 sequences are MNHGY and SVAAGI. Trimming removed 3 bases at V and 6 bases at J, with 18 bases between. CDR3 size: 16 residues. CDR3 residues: CASSYSSGTGINEQFF. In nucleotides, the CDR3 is TGTGCCAGCAGTTACTCTTCCGGGACGGGTATCAATGAGCAGTTCTTC.

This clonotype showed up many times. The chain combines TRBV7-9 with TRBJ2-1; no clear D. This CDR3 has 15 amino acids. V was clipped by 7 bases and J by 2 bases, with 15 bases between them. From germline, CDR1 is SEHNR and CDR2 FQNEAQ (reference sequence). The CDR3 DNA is TGTGCCAGCACCTTCCTTGGGGATCCCTACAATGAGCAGTTCTTC. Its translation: CASTFLGDPYNEQFF.

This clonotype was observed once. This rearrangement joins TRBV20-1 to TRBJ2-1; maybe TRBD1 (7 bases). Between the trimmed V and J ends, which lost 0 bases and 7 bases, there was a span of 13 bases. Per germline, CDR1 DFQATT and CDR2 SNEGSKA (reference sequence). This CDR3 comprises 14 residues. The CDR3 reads CSARDPRGDNEQFF. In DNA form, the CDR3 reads TGCAGTGCTAGAGATCCCAGGGGGGATAATGAGCAGTTCTTC.

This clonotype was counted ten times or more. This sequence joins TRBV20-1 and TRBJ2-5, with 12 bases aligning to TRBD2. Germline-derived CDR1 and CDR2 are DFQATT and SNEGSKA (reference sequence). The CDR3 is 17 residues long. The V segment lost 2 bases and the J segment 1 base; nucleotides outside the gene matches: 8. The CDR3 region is CSARLTLAGGPQETQYF. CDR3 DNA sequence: TGCAGTGCTAGACTAACCCTAGCGGGAGGGCCCCAAGAGACCCAGTACTTC.

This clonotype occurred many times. Here the CDR3 DNA reads TGTGCCAGCAGCACAACTAGCGGGAGGGCCGGTGAGCAGTTCTTC. Protein: CASSTTSGRAGEQFF. The chain uses TRBV7-9 and TRBJ2-1; 13 positions agree with TRBD2. J lost 9 bases, V lost 5 bases, and 7 bases had no gene match. CDR1 SEHNR and CDR2 FQNEAQ come from the germline V gene (reference sequence). The CDR3 is 15 amino acids.

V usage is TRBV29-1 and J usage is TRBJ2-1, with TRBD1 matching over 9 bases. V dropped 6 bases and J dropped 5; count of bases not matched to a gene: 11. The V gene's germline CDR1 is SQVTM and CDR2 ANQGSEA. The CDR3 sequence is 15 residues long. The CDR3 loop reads CSVSHRDRDDNEQFF. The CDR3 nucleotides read TGCAGCGTCTCTCACCGGGACAGGGACGACAATGAGCAGTTCTTC.

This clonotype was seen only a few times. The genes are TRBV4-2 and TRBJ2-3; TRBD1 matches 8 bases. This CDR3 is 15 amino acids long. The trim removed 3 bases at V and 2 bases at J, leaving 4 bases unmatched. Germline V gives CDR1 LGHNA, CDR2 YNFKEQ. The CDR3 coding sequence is TGTGCCAGCAGCCACGCGGGACAGGCCACAGATACGCAGTATTTT. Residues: CASSHAGQATDTQYF.

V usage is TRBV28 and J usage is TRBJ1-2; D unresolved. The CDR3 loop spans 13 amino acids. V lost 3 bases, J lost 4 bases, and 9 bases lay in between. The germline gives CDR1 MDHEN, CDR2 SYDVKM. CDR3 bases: TGTGCCAGCAGTTTTTCGGGGATCTATGGCTACACCTTC. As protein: CASSFSGIYGYTF.

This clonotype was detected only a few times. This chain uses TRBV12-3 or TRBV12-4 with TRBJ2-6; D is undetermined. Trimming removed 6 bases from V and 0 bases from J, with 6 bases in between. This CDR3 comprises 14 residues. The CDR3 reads CASRASSGANVLTF. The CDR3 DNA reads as TGTGCCAGCAGGGCGAGCTCTGGGGCCAACGTCCTGACTTTC.

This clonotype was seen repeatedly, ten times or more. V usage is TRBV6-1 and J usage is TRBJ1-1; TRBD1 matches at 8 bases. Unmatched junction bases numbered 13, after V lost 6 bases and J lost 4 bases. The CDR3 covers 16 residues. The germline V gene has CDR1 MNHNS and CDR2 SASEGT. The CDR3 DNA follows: TGTGCCAGCAGCAAACCGGGACAGGCTCGGAGCACTGAAGCTTTCTTT. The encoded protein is CASSKPGQARSTEAFF.

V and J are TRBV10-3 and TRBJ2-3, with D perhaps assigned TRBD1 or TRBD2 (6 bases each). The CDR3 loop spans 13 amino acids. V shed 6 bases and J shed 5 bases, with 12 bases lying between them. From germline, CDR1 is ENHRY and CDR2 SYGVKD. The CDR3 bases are TGTGCCATCAGGAGGGGGGAAAGAGATACGCAGTATTTT. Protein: CAIRRGERDTQYF.

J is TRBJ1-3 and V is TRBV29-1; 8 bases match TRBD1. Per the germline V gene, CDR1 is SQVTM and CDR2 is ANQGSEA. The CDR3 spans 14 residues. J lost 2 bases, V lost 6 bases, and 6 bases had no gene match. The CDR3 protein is CSVEKDRAGNTIYF. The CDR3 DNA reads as TGCAGCGTAGAAAAGGACAGGGCTGGAAACACCATATATTTT.

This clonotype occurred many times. Written as DNA, the CDR3 is TGCAGTGCTAGAGGACTTGGCGGGAGCAACACCGGGGAGCTGTTTTTT. It is translated as CSARGLGGSNTGELFF. The chain uses TRBV20-1 and TRBJ2-2; 7 bases match TRBD2. CDR1 DFQATT and CDR2 SNEGSKA come from the germline V gene (reference sequence). The CDR3 runs 16 residues. Trimming cost V 1 base and J 2 bases; bases outside gene matches: 7.

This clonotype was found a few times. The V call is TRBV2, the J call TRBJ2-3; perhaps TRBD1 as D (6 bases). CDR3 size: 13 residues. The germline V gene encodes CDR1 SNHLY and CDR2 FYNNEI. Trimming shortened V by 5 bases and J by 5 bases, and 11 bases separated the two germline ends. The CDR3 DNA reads TGTGCCAGCAGTATCACAGGGAAAGATACGCAGTATTTT. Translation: CASSITGKDTQYF. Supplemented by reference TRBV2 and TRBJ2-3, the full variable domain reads EPEVTQTPSHQVTQMGQEVILRCVPISNHLYFYWYRQILGQKVEFLVSFYNNEISEKSEIFDDQFSVERPDGSNFTLKIRSTKLEDSAMYFCASSITGKDTQYFGPGTRLTVL.

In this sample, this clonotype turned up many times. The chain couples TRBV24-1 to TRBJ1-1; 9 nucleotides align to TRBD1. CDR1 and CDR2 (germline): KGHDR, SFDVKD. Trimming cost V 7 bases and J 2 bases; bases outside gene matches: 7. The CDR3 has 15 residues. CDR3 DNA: TGTGCCACCAGGAGGGGACAGGGCTCAAACACTGAAGCTTTCTTT. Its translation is CATRRGQGSNTEAFF.

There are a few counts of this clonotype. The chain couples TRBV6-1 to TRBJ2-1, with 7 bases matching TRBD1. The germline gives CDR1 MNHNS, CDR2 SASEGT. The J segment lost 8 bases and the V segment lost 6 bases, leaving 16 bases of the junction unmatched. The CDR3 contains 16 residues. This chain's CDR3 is CASRETGLRVFDEQFF. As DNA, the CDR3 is TGTGCCAGCAGGGAGACAGGGTTAAGGGTCTTCGATGAGCAGTTCTTC.

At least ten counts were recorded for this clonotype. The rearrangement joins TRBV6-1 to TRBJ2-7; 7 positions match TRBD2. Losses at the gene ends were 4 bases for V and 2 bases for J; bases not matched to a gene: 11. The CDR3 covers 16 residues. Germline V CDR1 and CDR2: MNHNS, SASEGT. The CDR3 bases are TGTGCCAGCAGTGGTCCGGGAGCGGGAAGGACCTACGAGCAGTACTTC. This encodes CASSGPGAGRTYEQYF.

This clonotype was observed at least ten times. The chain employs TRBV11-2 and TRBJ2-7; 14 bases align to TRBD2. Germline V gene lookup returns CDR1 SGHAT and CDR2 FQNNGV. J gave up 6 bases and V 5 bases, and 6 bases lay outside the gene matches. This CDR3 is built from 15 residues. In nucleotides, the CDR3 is TGTGCCAGCAGCCACGGGACTAGCGGGAGTACCGAGCAGTACTTC. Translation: CASSHGTSGSTEQYF.

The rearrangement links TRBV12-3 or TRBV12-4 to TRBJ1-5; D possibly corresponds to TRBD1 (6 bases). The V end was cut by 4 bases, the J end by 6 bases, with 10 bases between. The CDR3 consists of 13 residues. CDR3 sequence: CASSWGRGQPQHF. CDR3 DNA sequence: TGTGCCAGCAGTTGGGGCAGGGGTCAGCCCCAGCATTTT.

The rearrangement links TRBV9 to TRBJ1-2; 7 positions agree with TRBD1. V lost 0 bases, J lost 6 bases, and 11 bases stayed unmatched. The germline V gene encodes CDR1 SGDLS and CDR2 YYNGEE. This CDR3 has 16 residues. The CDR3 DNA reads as TGTGCCAGCAGCGTAGCCCCCGGACAGGACCTCGATGGCTACACCTTC. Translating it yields CASSVAPGQDLDGYTF.

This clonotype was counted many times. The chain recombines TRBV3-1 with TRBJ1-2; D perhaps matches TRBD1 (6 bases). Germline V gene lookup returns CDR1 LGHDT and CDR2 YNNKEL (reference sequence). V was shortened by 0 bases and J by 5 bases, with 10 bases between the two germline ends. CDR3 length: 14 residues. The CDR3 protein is CASSQELGQYGYTF. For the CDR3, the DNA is TGTGCCAGCAGCCAAGAACTTGGACAGTATGGCTACACCTTC.

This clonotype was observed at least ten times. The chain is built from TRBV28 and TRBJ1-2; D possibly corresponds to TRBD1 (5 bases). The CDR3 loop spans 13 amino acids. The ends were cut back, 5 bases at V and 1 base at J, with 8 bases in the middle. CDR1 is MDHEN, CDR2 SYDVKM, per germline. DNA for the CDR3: TGTGCCAGCAGTCGGGGCCGTAACTATGGCTACACCTTC. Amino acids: CASSRGRNYGYTF.

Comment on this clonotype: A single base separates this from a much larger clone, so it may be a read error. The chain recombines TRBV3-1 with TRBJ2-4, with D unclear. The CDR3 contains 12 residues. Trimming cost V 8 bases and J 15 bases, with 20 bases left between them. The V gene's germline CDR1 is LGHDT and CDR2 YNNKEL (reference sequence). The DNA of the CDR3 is TGTGCCAGCTGCGAAACCGGGTCCTCATGGTACTTC. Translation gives CASCETGSSWYF.

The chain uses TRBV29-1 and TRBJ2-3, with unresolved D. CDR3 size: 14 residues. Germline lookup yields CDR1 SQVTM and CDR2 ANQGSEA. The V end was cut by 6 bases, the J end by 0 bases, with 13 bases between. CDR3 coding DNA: TGCAGCGTGACCGGCAGGCCAAGCACAGATACGCAGTATTTT. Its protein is CSVTGRPSTDTQYF.

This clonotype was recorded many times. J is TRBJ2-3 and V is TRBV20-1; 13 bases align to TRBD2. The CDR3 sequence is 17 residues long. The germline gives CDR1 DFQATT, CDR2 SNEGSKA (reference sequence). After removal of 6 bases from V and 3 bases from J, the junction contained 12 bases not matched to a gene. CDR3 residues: CSASPRTSGSYTDTQYF. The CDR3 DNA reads TGCAGTGCCAGCCCCCGGACTAGCGGGAGCTATACAGATACGCAGTATTTT.

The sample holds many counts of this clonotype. The DNA of the CDR3 is TGTGCCAGCAGTGAGGTCTGGGGGGGCGCAAGGGGCTACACCTTC. Translating it yields CASSEVWGGARGYTF. This rearrangement joins TRBV6-1 to TRBJ1-2; possible D gene TRBD1, 6 bases. Germline assignment: CDR1 MNHNS and CDR2 SASEGT. The germline V and J ends were trimmed by 3 bases and 8 bases, with 19 bases remaining between them. CDR3 length equals 15 residues.

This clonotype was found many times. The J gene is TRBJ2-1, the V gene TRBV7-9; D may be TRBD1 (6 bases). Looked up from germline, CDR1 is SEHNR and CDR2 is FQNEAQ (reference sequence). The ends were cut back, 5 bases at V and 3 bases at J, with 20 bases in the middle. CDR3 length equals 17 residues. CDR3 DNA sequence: TGTGCCAGCAGCCCCCTTGACAGGTCGGTTTACTACAATGAGCAGTTCTTC. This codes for CASSPLDRSVYYNEQFF.

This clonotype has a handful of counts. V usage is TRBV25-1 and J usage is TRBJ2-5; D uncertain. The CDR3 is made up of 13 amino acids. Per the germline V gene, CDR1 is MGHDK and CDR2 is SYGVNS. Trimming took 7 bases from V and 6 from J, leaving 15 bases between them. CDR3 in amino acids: CASTSEIHQTQYF. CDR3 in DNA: TGTGCCAGCACCTCTGAAATTCACCAGACCCAGTACTTC. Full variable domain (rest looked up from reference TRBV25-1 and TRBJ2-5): EADIYQTPRYLVIGTGKKITLECSQTMGHDKMYWYQQDPGMELHLIHYSYGVNSTEKGDLSSESTVSRIRTEHFPLTLESARPSHTSQYLCASTSEIHQTQYFGPGTRLLVL.

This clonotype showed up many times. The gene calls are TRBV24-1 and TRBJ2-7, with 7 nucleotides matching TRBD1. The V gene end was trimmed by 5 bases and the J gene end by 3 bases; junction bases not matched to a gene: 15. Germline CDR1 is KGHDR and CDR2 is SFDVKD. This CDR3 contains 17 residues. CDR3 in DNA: TGTGCCACCAGTGGGCTGACAGGGTGGTTTGACTACTACGAGCAGTACTTC. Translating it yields CATSGLTGWFDYYEQYF.

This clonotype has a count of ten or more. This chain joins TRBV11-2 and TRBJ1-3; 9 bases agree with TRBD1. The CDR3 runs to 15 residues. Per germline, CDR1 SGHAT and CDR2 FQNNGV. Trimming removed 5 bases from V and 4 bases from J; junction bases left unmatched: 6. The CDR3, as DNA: TGTGCCAGCAGCCCGCGGACAGGGGCGGGAAACACCATATATTTT. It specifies CASSPRTGAGNTIYF.

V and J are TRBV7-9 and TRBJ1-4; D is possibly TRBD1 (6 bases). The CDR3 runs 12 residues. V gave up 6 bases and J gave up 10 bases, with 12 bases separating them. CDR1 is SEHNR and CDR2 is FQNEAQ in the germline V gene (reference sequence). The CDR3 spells CASSYTGRKLFF. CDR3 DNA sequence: TGTGCCAGCAGTTATACAGGGAGAAAACTGTTTTTT.

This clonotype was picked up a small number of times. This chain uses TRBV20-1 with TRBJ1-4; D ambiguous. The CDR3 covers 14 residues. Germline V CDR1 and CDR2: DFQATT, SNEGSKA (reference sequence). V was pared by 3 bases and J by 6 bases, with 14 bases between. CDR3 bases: TGCAGTGCTAGCTCCGACATTTTAGATGAAAAACTGTTTTTT. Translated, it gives CSASSDILDEKLFF.